This T cell receptor (beta chain) was observed in a study of blood T cell repertoires in COVID-19. The V end was cut by 8 bases, the J end by 1 base, with 5 bases between. There are 11 residues in the CDR3. In germline, CDR1 is MGHDK, CDR2 SYGVNS. The protocol was immunoSEQ multiplex PCR, while the TCRdb copy is restricted to in-frame clones and leaves out a portion. In the table there are about 82,000 clones, around 78% of which are singletons. Seattle-derived patients entered the study during active infection and were followed longitudinally. The TCR was taken from a man in his 60s with COVID-19, enrolled during active disease. This rearrangement joins TRBV25-1 to TRBJ2-5; D ambiguous. The sample comprised peripheral blood. The CDR3 nucleotides are TGTGCCAGCGCGTTCCAAGAGACCCAGTACTTC. This codes for CASAFQETQYF.